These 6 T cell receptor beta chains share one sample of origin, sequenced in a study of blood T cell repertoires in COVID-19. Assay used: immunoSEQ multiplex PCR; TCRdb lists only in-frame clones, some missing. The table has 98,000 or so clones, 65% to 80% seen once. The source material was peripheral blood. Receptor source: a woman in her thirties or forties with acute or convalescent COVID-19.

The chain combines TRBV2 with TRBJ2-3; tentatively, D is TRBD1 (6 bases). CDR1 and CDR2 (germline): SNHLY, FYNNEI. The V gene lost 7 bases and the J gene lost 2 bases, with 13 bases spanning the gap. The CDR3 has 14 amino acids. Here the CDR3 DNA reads TGTGCCAGCACCAGGGGCCTCCCCACAGATACGCAGTATTTT. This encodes CASTRGLPTDTQYF.

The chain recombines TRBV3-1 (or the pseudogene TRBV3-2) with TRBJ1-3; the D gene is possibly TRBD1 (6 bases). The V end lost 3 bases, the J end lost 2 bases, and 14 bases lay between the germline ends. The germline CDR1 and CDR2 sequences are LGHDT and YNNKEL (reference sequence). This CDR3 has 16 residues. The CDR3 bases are TGTGCCAGCAGCCAGGGGGCGAGATTTACTGGAAACACCATATATTTT. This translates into CASSQGARFTGNTIYF.

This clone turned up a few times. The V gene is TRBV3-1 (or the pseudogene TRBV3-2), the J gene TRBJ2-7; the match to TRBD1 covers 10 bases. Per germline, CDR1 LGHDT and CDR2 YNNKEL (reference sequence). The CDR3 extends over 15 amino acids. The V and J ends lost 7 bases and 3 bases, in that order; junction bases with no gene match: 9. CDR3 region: CASNWGGQGIYEQYF. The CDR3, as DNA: TGTGCCAGCAACTGGGGGGGACAGGGGATCTACGAGCAGTACTTC.

CDR3: CASSQVPSGKNIQYF. The CDR3 nucleotides read TGTGCCAGCAGCCAAGTGCCGTCGGGCAAAAACATTCAGTACTTC. The V and J genes are TRBV3-1 (or the pseudogene TRBV3-2) and TRBJ2-4; D is uncertain. This CDR3 is built from 15 residues. V lost 1 base to trimming and J lost 3 bases, with 10 bases between them. CDR1 is LGHDT, CDR2 YNNKEL, per germline (reference sequence).

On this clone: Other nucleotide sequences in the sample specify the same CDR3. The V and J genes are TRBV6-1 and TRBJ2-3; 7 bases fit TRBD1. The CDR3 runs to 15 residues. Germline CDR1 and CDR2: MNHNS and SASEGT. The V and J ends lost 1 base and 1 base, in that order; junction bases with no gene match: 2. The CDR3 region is CASSEDRGGTDTQYF. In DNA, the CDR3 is TGTGCCAGCAGTGAAGACAGGGGCGGCACAGATACGCAGTATTTT.

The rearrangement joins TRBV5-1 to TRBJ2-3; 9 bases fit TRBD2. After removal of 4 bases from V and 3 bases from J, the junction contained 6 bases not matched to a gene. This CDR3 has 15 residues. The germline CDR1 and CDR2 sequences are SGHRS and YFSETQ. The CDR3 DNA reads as TGCGCCAGCAGCCCCGTAGCGGGGGTAACAGATACGCAGTATTTT. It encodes CASSPVAGVTDTQYF.